The 15 T cell receptor beta chains below come from one sample, sequenced in a study of CD8 T cells in ankylosing spondylitis. No antigen is known for these receptors. MiXCR was run by TCRdb on the 5' RACE reads, yielding one entry per CDR3 protein. The table shows under 950,000 distinct CDR3 sequences, with 15% to 20% occurring only once. The study's findings and limits: Characteristic of ankylosing spondylitis blood, it appeared, was a TCR beta motif comprising about eight highly homologous variants.

The source material was blood, either unsorted or a sorted T cell fraction (not recorded which). The receptors stem from a male donor with ankylosing spondylitis.

The chain recombines TRBV6-5 with TRBJ2-1; 11 bases map to TRBD2. This CDR3 comprises 16 residues. Germline trimming cut 2 bases from V and 2 bases from J; bases unmatched to any gene: 2. Germline CDR1 MNHEY, CDR2 SVGAGI. The CDR3 reads CASSYKLAGAYNEQFF. CDR3 DNA sequence: TGTGCCAGCAGTTACAAACTAGCGGGGGCCTACAATGAGCAGTTCTTC.

The chain is built from TRBV3-1 and TRBJ1-4; TRBD1 aligns across 8 bases. This CDR3 contains 15 residues. CDR1 is LGHDT, CDR2 YNNKEL, per germline (reference sequence). J lost 7 bases, V lost 3 bases, and 7 bases had no gene match. Here the CDR3 DNA reads TGTGCCAGCAGCCAGGCAGGGGGCTCGGGTGAAAAACTGTTTTTT. Residues: CASSQAGGSGEKLFF.

This clonotype was observed many times. V gene TRBV29-1 combines with J gene TRBJ2-7; 10 nucleotides agree with TRBD1. Germline assignment: CDR1 SQVTM and CDR2 ANQGSEA. Trimming took 6 bases from V and 6 from J; bases not matched to a gene: 8. The CDR3 contains 13 residues. Here the CDR3 DNA reads TGCAGCGTCCGGACAGGGGGAATCTCCGAGCAGTACTTC. Its translation is CSVRTGGISEQYF.

This clonotype was observed a few times. The chain has TRBV12-3 or TRBV12-4 and TRBJ1-4, with 7 bases identical to TRBD1. The length of the CDR3 is 15 residues. The V gene end was trimmed by 5 bases and the J gene end by 3 bases; junction bases not matched to a gene: 6. CDR3 sequence reads: CASSKSGTANEKLFF. For the CDR3, the DNA is TGTGCCAGCAGTAAATCCGGGACAGCTAATGAAAAACTGTTTTTT.

CDR3 DNA sequence: TGTGCCAGCAAACGGACAGGGGGCGCTTTTTATGAAAAACTGTTTTTT. Translation gives CASKRTGGAFYEKLFF. The J gene is TRBJ1-4, the V gene TRBV28; TRBD1 aligns across 11 bases. The V gene end was trimmed by 7 bases and the J gene end by 6 bases; junction bases not matched to a gene: 10. CDR3 size: 16 residues. Germline-derived CDR1 and CDR2 are MDHEN and SYDVKM.

The V gene is TRBV4-1, the J gene TRBJ2-7; tentative D call: TRBD1 (6 bases). The CDR3 sequence is 16 residues long. Looked up from germline, CDR1 is MGHRA and CDR2 is YSYEKL. V gave up 0 bases and J gave up 2 bases, with 14 bases separating them. The CDR3, as DNA: TGCGCCAGCAGCCAAGAGGCGCTGGACAGAACCTACGAGCAGTACTTC. Amino acid sequence: CASSQEALDRTYEQYF.

This chain joins TRBV7-2 and TRBJ2-3; D not resolved. The ends were cut back, 3 bases at V and 0 bases at J, with 10 bases in the middle. This CDR3 has 15 amino acids. CDR1 is SGHTA and CDR2 is FQGNSA in the germline V gene. The CDR3 protein is CASSFDGASTDTQYF. The CDR3 DNA sequence: TGTGCCAGCAGCTTTGACGGAGCAAGCACAGATACGCAGTATTTT.

This clonotype has more than one count but fewer than ten. This CDR3 is CASSLGSGSLYEQYF. The CDR3 nucleotides are TGTGCCAGCAGTTTGGGTAGCGGGAGCCTCTACGAGCAGTACTTC. V gene TRBV12-3 or TRBV12-4 combines with J gene TRBJ2-7, with 9 bases lining up with TRBD2. The CDR3 extends over 15 amino acids. The V and J ends lost 3 bases and 3 bases, in that order; junction bases with no gene match: 6.

V gene TRBV4-1 combines with J gene TRBJ2-5; D not certain. Germline loops: CDR1 MGHRA, CDR2 YSYEKL. Between the trimmed V and J ends, which lost 1 base and 0 bases, there was a span of 9 bases. This CDR3 region has 15 residues. The CDR3 nucleotides read TGCGCCAGCAGCCAAGGTGACATCAACCAAGAGACCCAGTACTTC. Translation: CASSQGDINQETQYF.

The J gene is TRBJ1-2, the V gene TRBV12-3 or TRBV12-4; unclear D gene. Trimming removed 2 bases from V and 4 bases from J, with 8 bases in between. This CDR3 is built from 13 residues. CDR3 sequence (DNA): TGTGCCAGCAGTTTATATCTAAGCTATGGCTACACCTTC. This gives the protein CASSLYLSYGYTF.

In its sample, this clonotype was seen a few times. J is TRBJ1-2 and V is TRBV12-3 or TRBV12-4; D ambiguous. V was shortened by 1 base and J by 6 bases, with 6 bases between the two germline ends. This CDR3 region has 12 residues. The CDR3 reads CASSLGSHGYTF. Written as DNA, the CDR3 is TGTGCCAGCAGTTTAGGCAGCCATGGCTACACCTTC.

The chain has TRBV6-5 and TRBJ1-4; no clear D gene. V gave up 0 bases and J gave up 1 base, with 9 bases separating them. The CDR3 spans 16 residues. Germline V gene lookup returns CDR1 MNHEY and CDR2 SVGAGI. The CDR3 region has the DNA TGTGCCAGCAGTTACTCGCCGGGCGGAACTAATGAAAAACTGTTTTTT. Its translation is CASSYSPGGTNEKLFF.

The gene calls are TRBV20-1 and TRBJ2-5; D perhaps matches TRBD1 (5 bases). Per the germline V gene, CDR1 is DFQATT and CDR2 is SNEGSKA (reference sequence). Deletions cut 5 bases from V and 0 bases from J, with 13 bases between. The CDR3 extends over 14 amino acids. The CDR3 is CSAEGHPYQETQYF. For the CDR3, the DNA is TGCAGTGCTGAAGGACACCCGTACCAAGAGACCCAGTACTTC.

This clonotype was detected ten times or more. The chain carries TRBV12-3 or TRBV12-4 and TRBJ2-7; D ambiguous. Deletions cut 5 bases from V and 3 bases from J, with 14 bases between. CDR3 size: 14 residues. As DNA, the CDR3 is TGTGCCAGCAGTCGGGCAGGCTCAAACTACGAGCAGTACTTC. It translates to CASSRAGSNYEQYF.

This clonotype has more than one count but fewer than ten. V gene TRBV7-2 combines with J gene TRBJ2-7; no clear D. Trimming removed 4 bases at V and 12 bases at J, with 13 bases between. This CDR3 is built from 11 residues. Germline V gene lookup returns CDR1 SGHTA and CDR2 FQGNSA. The CDR3 loop is CASSSTVRRYF. The CDR3 nucleotides read TGTGCCAGCAGCTCGACGGTGCGTCGGTACTTC.